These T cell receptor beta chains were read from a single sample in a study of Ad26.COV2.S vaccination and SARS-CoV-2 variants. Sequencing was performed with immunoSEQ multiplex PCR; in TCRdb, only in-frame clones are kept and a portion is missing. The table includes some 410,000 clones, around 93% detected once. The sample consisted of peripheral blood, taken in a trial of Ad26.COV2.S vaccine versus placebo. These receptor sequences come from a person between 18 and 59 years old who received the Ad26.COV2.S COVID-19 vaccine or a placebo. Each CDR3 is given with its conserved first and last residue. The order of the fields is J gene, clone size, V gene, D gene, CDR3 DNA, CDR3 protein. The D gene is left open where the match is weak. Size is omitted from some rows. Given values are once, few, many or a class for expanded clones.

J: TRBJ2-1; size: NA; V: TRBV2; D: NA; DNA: TGTGCCAGCATAATCATCAATGGCGGGCGACTCAATGAGCAGTTCTTC; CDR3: CASIIINGGRLNEQFF
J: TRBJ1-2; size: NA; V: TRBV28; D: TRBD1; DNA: TGTGCCAGCAGTTTGCAGGGGGCATACTATGGCTACACCTTC; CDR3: CASSLQGAYYGYTF
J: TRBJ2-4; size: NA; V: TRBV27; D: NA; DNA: TGTGCCAGCAGTACTCGGGGACTCACCGGCGCAAACATTCAGTACTTC; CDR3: CASSTRGLTGANIQYF
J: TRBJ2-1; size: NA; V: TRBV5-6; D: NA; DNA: TGTGCCAGCAGCTTAGGGGGGGAGCAGTTCTTC; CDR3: CASSLGGEQFF
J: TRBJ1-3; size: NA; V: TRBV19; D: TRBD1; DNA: TGTGCCAGTAGTACAGGGGGTGTCGGAAACACCATATATTTT; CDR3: CASSTGGVGNTIYF
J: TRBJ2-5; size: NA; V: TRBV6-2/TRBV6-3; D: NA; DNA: TGTGCCAGCAGCACAAACCAGATTCCTCAAGAGACCCAGTACTTC; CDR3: CASSTNQIPQETQYF
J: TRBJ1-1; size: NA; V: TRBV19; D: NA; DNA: TGTGCCAGTAGGTTTCGGGGGGACACTGAAGCTTTCTTT; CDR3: CASRFRGDTEAFF
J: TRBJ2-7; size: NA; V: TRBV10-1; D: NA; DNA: TGCGCCAGCAGCTACGGACCCTCGGTGGAGCAGTACTTC; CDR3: CASSYGPSVEQYF
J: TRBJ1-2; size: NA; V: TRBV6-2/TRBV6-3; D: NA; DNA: TGTGCCAGCAGTTACAGGCAGCAGATCTATGGCTACACCTTC; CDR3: CASSYRQQIYGYTF
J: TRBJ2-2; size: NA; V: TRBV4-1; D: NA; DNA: TGCGCCAGCAGCCAAGGGGCAGGGAACACCGGGGAGCTGTTTTTT; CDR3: CASSQGAGNTGELFF
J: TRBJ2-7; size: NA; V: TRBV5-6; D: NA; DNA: TGTGCCAGCAGCTTTTACGAGCAGTACTTC; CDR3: CASSFYEQYF
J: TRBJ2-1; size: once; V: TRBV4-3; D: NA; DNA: TGCGCCAGCAGCCAAGATAGAAATGAGCAGTTCTTC; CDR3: CASSQDRNEQFF
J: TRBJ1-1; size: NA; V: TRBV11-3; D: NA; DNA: TGTGCCAGCAGCCGACAGGAGAACACTGAAGCTTTCTTT; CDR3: CASSRQENTEAFF
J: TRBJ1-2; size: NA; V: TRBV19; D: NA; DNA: TGTGCCAGTCGAAGACAGATTAACTATGGCTACACCTTC; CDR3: CASRRQINYGYTF